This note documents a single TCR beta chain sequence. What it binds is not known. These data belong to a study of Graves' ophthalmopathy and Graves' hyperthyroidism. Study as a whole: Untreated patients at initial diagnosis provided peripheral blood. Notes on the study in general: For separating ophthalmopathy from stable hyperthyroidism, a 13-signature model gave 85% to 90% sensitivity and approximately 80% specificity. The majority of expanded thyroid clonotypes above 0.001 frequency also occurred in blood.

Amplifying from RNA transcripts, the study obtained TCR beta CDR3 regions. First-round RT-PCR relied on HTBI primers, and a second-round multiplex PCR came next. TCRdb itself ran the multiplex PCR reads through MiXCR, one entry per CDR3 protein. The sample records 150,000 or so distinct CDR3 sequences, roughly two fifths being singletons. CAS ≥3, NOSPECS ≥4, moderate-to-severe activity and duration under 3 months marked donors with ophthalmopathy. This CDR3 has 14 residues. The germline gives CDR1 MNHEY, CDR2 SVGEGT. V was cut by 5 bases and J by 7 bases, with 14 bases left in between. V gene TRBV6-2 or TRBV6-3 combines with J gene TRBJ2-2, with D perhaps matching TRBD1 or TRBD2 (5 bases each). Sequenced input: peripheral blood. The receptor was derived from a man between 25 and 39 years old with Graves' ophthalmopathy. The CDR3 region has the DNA TGTGCCAGCAGTCGACCCTGGGGGAGCGGGGAGCTGTTTTTT. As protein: CASSRPWGSGELFF.